The 12 T cell receptor beta chains listed next were all sequenced from one sample in a study of shared clonotypes between healthy human individuals. The repertoire was sequenced with immunoSEQ multiplex PCR; TCRdb's copy has only in-frame clones and lacks some. The sample holds about 1.1 million clones, 75% to 85% seen once. Sequencing input: memory CD4+ T cells from PBMCs. The subset denotes: CD45RA-negative fraction. All receptors derive from a man younger than 35 in good health. Some clones in this sample may be carry-over from other donors' samples.

This clone was seen many times. The chain combines TRBV5-6 with TRBJ2-7; 7 bases line up with TRBD1. This CDR3 is 14 amino acids long. Trimming at V came to 5 bases and at J to 2 bases, leaving 7 bases not matched to a gene. CDR1 and CDR2 (germline): SGHDT, YYEEEE. CDR3: CASSYTGVPYEQYF. The DNA for the CDR3 is TGTGCCAGCAGTTACACAGGGGTACCCTACGAGCAGTACTTC. Drawing the rest from reference TRBV5-6 and TRBJ2-7, the complete variable domain is DAGVTQSPTHLIKTRGQQVTLRCSPKSGHDTVSWYQQALGQGPQFIFQYYEEEERQRGNFPDRFSGHQFPNYSSELNVNALLLGDSALYLCASSYTGVPYEQYFGPGTRLTVT.

The J gene is TRBJ2-1, the V gene TRBV29-1; possibly TRBD1 or TRBD2 for D (5 bases each). Germline loops: CDR1 SQVTM, CDR2 ANQGSEA. Trimming stripped 8 bases from V and 9 bases from J, with 26 bases between. The CDR3 extends over 15 amino acids. CDR3 in amino acids: CSSRGSTSNQAEQFF. In nucleotides, the CDR3 is TGCAGCTCCCGGGGCTCTACTAGTAACCAAGCTGAGCAGTTCTTC.

The rearrangement links TRBV7-2 to TRBJ2-7, with 8 bases fitting TRBD2. J lost 3 bases, V lost 1 base, and 8 bases had no gene match. The length of the CDR3 is 16 residues. CDR1 is SGHTA and CDR2 is FQGNSA in the germline V gene. CDR3 sequence reads: CASSLEGREGHYEQYF. The CDR3 region has the DNA TGTGCCAGCAGCTTAGAGGGTCGGGAGGGGCACTACGAGCAGTACTTC.

The chain couples TRBV5-4 to TRBJ2-7; D might be TRBD1 or TRBD2, each matching 5 bases. The CDR3 is 13 amino acids. The germline V gene has CDR1 SGHNT and CDR2 YYREEE (reference sequence). V lost 3 bases, J lost 0 bases, and 7 bases lay in between. CDR3 region: CASSSGASYEQYF. CDR3 bases: TGTGCCAGCAGCTCCGGGGCCTCCTACGAGCAGTACTTC. Drawing the rest from reference TRBV5-4 and TRBJ2-7, the complete variable domain is ETGVTQSPTHLIKTRGQQVTLRCSSQSGHNTVSWYQQALGQGPQFIFQYYREEENGRGNFPPRFSGLQFPNYSSELNVNALELDDSALYLCASSSGASYEQYFGPGTRLTVT.

V and J are TRBV19 and TRBJ2-6; D gene unclear. The CDR3 has 14 amino acids. V lost 8 bases and J 0 bases, leaving 8 bases between the germline ends. Germline V gene sequence: CDR1 LNHDA, CDR2 SQIVND (reference sequence). The CDR3, as DNA: TGTGCCAGTCACGGCAGCTCTGGGGCCAACGTCCTGACTTTC. It translates to CASHGSSGANVLTF.

The V and J genes are TRBV5-5 and TRBJ1-2; no clear D. Germline CDR1 SGHKS, CDR2 YYEKEE (reference sequence). Trimming left V 1 base short and J 8 bases short, with 12 bases between. CDR3 size: 13 residues. CDR3 residues: CASSLLATWGYTF. CDR3 coding DNA: TGTGCCAGCAGCTTGTTGGCAACCTGGGGCTACACCTTC.

This sequence joins TRBV2 and TRBJ1-5; the D gene is possibly TRBD1 (5 bases). The V and J ends lost 4 bases and 4 bases respectively, with 11 bases between them. The CDR3 spans 14 residues. Germline CDR1 and CDR2: SNHLY and FYNNEI. DNA of the CDR3: TGTGCCAGCAGTGGGGGACGCCGGAATCAGCCCCAGCATTTT. It translates to CASSGGRRNQPQHF.

In nucleotides, the CDR3 is TGTGCCAGCAGCTTAGTGTCTCGCGGGGGTTCCTCGCAAGAGACCCAGTACTTC. This sequence encodes CASSLVSRGGSSQETQYF. The chain uses TRBV7-2 and TRBJ2-5; 7 bases are a match to TRBD2. The CDR3 covers 18 residues. After removal of 1 base from V and 2 bases from J, the junction contained 13 bases not matched to a gene. The germline V gene encodes CDR1 SGHTA and CDR2 FQGNSA.

This clone was observed a few times. V and J are TRBV2 and TRBJ2-7; 8 bases are a match to TRBD1. With 10 bases clipped from V and 4 bases from J, the junction kept 9 bases outside the gene matches. Germline V gene data show CDR1 as SNHLY and CDR2 as FYNNEI. The CDR3 is 13 residues long. DNA for the CDR3: TGTGCCACCACAGGGGGGTTGGGGTACGAGCAGTACTTC. Protein sequence: CATTGGLGYEQYF.

This sequence joins TRBV7-2 and TRBJ1-5, with D maybe TRBD1 (6 bases). With 4 bases removed from V and 6 bases from J, the gap between germline ends came to 10 bases. The CDR3 sequence is 13 residues long. Germline assignment: CDR1 SGHTA and CDR2 FQGNSA. CDR3: CASSSSQGQPQHF. The CDR3, as DNA: TGTGCCAGCAGCTCATCACAGGGTCAGCCCCAGCATTTT.

The rearrangement uses TRBV6-1 and TRBJ2-7; TRBD2 agrees at 8 bases. This CDR3 has 16 amino acids. V lost 2 bases, J lost 2 bases, and 8 bases stayed unmatched. Germline V gives CDR1 MNHNS, CDR2 SASEGT. CDR3 residues: CASSERSTGGAYEQYF. CDR3 bases: TGTGCCAGCAGTGAACGGTCTACGGGAGGGGCCTACGAGCAGTACTTC.

This clone occurred a few times. An end of the junction does not agree with germline; a read error may underlie this. The chain combines TRBV19 with TRBJ2-3, with D possibly being TRBD1 (7 bases). Per germline, CDR1 LNHDA and CDR2 SQIVND (reference sequence). This CDR3 region has 14 residues. The CDR3 sequence: CASEVAGGPDTQYF. The CDR3, as DNA: TGCGCGTCCGAGGTGGCAGGGGGGCCAGATACGCAGTATTTT.